This TCR beta chain appears in the sequencing data of a study of metastatic and nonmetastatic thyroid tumors. Source study methods: The study's classifier, a distant-metastasis tool for papillary thyroid cancer, was built using CDR3 differences across clinicopathological groups. TCRdb re-processed the PCR reads through MiXCR. TCRdb's processing, not the study's, gives the V and J calls here. Of fewer than 45,000 clones listed, about 14% are singletons. This clone was detected many times. Its cognate antigen is unknown. Study results and limitations: Reported TCR beta diversity, measured in blood and tumor, was significantly higher for malignant thyroid tumors than for benign nodules.

Patients underwent thyroid surgery, and none had received any treatment before it. The germline V and J ends were trimmed by 4 bases and 7 bases, with 8 bases remaining between them. The CDR3 spans 11 residues. CDR1 and CDR2 (germline): GTSNPN, SVGIG (reference sequence). This chain joins TRBV30 and TRBJ2-1; D gene ambiguous. This clonotype was sampled from a female donor with papillary thyroid cancer or a benign thyroid nodule (not recorded which). Some clones in this sample may be carry-over from other donors' samples. Material: blood. CDR3 loop: CAWILGNEQFF. CDR3 DNA sequence: TGTGCCTGGATTCTAGGAAATGAGCAGTTCTTC.